This TCR beta chain appears in the sequencing data of a study of blood T cell repertoires in COVID-19. Study summary: From the United States, Italy and Spain came samples of acute and convalescent COVID-19.

Germline loops: CDR1 LNHDA, CDR2 SQIVND (reference sequence). The CDR3 loop spans 13 amino acids. Trimming took 3 bases from V and 4 from J, leaving 10 bases between them. TCRdb's table, derived via immunoSEQ multiplex PCR, lists solely in-frame clones and lacks some. The sample includes approximately 310,000 clones, 80% to 90% seen only once; the top ten take over 2%. The clonotype originates from a man aged 25 to 40 who had recovered from COVID-19. The chain uses TRBV19 and TRBJ2-7; TRBD2 is a possible D gene (5 bases). The specimen sequenced was PBMCs or T cells enriched from blood (not recorded which). The CDR3, as DNA: TGTGCCAGTAGTATCCAGGAGGATTACGAGCAGTACTTC. The encoded protein is CASSIQEDYEQYF. Together with reference TRBV19 and TRBJ2-7, the CDR3 gives the full variable domain: DGGITQSPKYLFRKEGQNVTLSCEQNLNHDAMYWYRQDPGQGLRLIYYSQIVNDFQKGDIAEGYSVSREKKESFPLTVTSAQKNPTAFYLCASSIQEDYEQYFGPGTRLTVT.